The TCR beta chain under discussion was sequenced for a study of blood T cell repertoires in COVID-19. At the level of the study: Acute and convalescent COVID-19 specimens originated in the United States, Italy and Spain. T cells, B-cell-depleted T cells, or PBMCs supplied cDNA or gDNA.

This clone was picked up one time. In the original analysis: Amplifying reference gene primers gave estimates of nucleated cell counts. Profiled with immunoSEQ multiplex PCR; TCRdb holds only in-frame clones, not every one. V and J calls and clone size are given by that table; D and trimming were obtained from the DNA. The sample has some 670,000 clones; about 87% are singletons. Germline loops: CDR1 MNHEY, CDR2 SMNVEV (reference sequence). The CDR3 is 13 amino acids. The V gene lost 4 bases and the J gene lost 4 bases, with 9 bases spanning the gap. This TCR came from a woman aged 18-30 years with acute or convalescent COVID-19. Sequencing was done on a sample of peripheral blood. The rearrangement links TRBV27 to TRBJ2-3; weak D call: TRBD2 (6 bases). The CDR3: CASSWGLADTQYF. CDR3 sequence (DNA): TGTGCCAGCAGTTGGGGACTTGCAGATACGCAGTATTTT.